This TCR beta chain was sequenced in a study of T-cell reconstitution after alpha-beta-depleted transplantation in children (dated by TCRdb to about 2016). For context, the study as a whole: Using TCR repertoire profiling, the study followed T-cell immune reconstitution in a quantitative way in children after TCRalphabeta/CD19-depleted allogeneic hematopoietic cell transplantation.

The CDR3 measures 12 amino acids from cysteine to phenylalanine. Only the CDR3 DNA is retained, 36 bases long and in frame from the first base. V is cut by 4 bases and J by 0 bases, and the space between the germline ends is 7 bases. From a lookup of the germline V gene, CDR1 and CDR2 are SQVTM and ANQGSEA. The library relied on PCR. Sequencing relied on an Illumina HiSeq 2500. TCR libraries were prepared with molecular barcoding, using unique molecular identifiers to normalize TCRbeta repertoire quantification. TCRdb's own reprocessing of the public reads used fastp at Q25 and MiXCR and kept productive beta chains. Each entry merges the rows of one CDR3 protein and shows their most common DNA and genes. The sample table shows approximately 510,000 distinct CDR3 sequences, and 15% to 20% are seen once. The ten largest make up approximately 3% of the sample. This clonotype came up a few times. The clone's antigen remains unknown. No base qualities exist here, and no much larger clone lies one base off it.

This sequence originates from a human donor who donated a stem cell graft to a child with acute lymphoblastic leukemia. The chain employs TRBV29-1 and TRBJ2-7; a weak D assignment points to TRBD1 (5 bases agree). Sequenced here: PBMCs from the stem cell graft donor, sampled from the stem cell graft. The CDR3 has the sequence CSVGGSSYEQYF. In nucleotides, the sequence is TGCAGCGTTGGGGGCAGCTCCTACGAGCAGTACTTC.